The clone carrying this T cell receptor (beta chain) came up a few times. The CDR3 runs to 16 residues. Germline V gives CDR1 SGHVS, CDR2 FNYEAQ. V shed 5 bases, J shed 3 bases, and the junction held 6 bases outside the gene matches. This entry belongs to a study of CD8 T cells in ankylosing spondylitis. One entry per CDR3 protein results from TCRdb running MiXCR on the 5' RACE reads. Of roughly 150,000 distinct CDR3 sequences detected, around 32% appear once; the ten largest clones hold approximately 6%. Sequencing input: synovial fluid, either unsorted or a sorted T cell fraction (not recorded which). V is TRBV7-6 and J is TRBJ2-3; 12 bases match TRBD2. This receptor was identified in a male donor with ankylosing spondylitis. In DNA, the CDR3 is TGTGCCAGCAGCGGCCGACTAGCGGGGGTTACAGATACGCAGTATTTT. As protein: CASSGRLAGVTDTQYF.